The clone carrying this T cell receptor (beta chain) was observed a handful of times. The antigen is unknown. This entry comes from a study of beta chain features in type 1 diabetes. Study-wide points: People with Type 1 diabetes carried modestly yet significantly shorter TCRB CDR3s in all four CD4+ subsets. cDNA-based reads could over-represent cells with high TCR expression. Relative to healthy donors, patients appeared to have naive, central memory and Treg TCRB repertoires that were more similar.

Once sorted, every population was more than 98% pure. Expressed TCRB transcripts were sequenced after all isolated RNA was converted to cDNA. The protocol was immunoSEQ multiplex PCR, while the TCRdb copy is restricted to in-frame clones and leaves out a portion. The data contain hundreds of thousands of clones, approximately 10% of them seen just once; the ten biggest clones take up more than 0.045%. Germline values: CDR1 SGHTA, CDR2 FQGNSA. Between the trimmed V and J ends, which lost 2 bases and 4 bases, there was a span of 10 bases. The CDR3 is made up of 14 amino acids. Material: naive CD4+ T cells from blood. The clonotype originates from a young woman in good health. J is TRBJ2-3 and V is TRBV7-2; unclear D gene. As DNA, the CDR3 is TGTGCCAGCAGCTTAAACTCAGGCCCAGATACGCAGTATTTT. It codes for CASSLNSGPDTQYF.